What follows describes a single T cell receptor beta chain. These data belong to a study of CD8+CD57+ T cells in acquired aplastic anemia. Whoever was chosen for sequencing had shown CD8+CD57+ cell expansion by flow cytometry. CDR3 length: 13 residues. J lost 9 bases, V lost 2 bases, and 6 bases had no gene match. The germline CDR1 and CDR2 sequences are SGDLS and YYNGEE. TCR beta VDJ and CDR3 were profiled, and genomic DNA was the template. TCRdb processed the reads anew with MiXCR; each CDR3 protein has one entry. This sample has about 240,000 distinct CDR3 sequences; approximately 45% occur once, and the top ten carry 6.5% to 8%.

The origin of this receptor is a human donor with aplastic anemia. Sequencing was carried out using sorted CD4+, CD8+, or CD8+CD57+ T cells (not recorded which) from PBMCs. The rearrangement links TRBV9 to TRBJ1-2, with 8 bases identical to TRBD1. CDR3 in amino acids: CASSVGQGWRYTF. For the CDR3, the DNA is TGTGCCAGCAGCGTCGGACAGGGATGGCGCTACACCTTC.